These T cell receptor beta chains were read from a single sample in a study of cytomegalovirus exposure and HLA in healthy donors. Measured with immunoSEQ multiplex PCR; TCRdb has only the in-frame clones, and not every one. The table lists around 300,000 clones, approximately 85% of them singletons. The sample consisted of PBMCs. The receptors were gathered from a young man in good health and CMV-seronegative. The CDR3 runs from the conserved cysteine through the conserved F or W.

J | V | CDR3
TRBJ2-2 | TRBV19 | CASRGTGGESSGELFF
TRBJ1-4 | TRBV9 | CASSVAATNEKLFF
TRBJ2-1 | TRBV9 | CASSDKLAGRGNEQFF
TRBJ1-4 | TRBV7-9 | CASSSGVGYSGEKLFF
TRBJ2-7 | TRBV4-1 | CASSQPGQGHFEQYF
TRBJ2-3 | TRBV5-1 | CASKGGTVTDTQYF
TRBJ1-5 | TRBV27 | CASCDRVGQPQHF
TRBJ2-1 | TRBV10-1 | CASSERPGLAGVDDEQFF
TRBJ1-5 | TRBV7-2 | CASSYGTGGRQPQHF
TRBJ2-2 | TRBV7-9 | CAGGRSDTGELFF
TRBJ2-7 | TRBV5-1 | CASAPTGSYEQYF
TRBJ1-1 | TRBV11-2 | CASSRGKTEAFF
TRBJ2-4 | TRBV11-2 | CASSLDRVPKNIQYF
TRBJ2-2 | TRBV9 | CASSPAAVGELFF
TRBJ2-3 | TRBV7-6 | CASSLDRATQYF
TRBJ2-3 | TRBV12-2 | CASRPGWVLTQYF
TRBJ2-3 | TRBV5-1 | CASSLAVRGTTDTQYF
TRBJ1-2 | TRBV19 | CASSPWTGLGYTF
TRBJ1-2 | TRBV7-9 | CASSFSDRVNYGYTF
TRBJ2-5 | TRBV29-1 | CSVEGTGYF
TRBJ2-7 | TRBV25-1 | CASSAAGLYTGEQYF
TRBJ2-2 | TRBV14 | CASSHLENRGWTGELFF
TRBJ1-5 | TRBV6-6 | CASSGGQEYQPQHF
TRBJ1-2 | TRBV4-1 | CASSQLHRDSFNYGYTF
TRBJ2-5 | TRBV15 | CATSRVPGTGEETQYF
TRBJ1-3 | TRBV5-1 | CASSYEGNLRNTIYF
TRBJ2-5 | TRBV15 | CATSRRQYQETQYF
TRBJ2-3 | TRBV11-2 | CASSPRGGRDTQYF
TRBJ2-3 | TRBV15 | CATSRDFGTSPFTDTQYF
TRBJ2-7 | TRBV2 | CASSEWGQGDYEQYF
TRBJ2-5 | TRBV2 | CASKRDQETQYF
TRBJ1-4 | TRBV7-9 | CASSLLAGTAGEKLFF
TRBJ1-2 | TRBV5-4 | CASSLERVSYGYTF
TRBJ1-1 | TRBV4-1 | CASSQDTRTEAFF
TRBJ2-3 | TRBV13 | CASSAFLGGEYTDTQYF
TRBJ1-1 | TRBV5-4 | CASSLTGSPEAFF
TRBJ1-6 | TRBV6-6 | CASSYSGQDNSPLHF
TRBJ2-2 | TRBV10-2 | CASIMTGTGMAGELFF
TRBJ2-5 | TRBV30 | CAWSRQSPGGETQYF
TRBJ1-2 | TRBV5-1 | CASSLGQGLYGYTF
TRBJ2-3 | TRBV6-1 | CATRRTSGGADTQYF
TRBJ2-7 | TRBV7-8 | CASSLVGVAGRSEQYF
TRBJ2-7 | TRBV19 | CASSMFGTSGVYEQYF
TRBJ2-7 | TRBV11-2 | CASSLGSGTYEQYF
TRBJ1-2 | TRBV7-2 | CASSLFPGDETANYGYTF
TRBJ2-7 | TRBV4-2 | CASSYERTGFYEQYF
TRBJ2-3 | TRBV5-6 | CASSPGPGTRADTQYF
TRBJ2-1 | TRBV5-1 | CASSPSGGGGAHEQFF
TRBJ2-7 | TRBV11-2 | CASSSYGGPGLDFYEQYF
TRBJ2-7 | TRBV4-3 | CASSQDLESNEQYF
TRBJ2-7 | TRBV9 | CASSVTGGYVKDEQYF
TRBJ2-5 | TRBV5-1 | CASSYGTGGETQYF
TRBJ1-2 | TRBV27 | CASSLGGTGGGYGYTF
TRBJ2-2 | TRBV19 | CASSISGGTNTGELFF
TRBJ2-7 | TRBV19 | CASSIGQGYEQYF